The 32 T cell receptor beta chains in this list originate from one sample, sequenced in a study of identical twins. Each CDR3 protein gets one entry after TCRdb re-called the 5' RACE reads with MiXCR. The sample carries 200,000 to 250,000 distinct CDR3 sequences, roughly 13% recorded once. The sample was also linked to a second study, of yellow fever vaccine responses in identical twins.

Sequencing used memory (CD45RO+) T cells sorted from blood. These receptors all come from a woman between 18 and 29 years old in good health.

This clonotype was seen at least ten times. This chain joins TRBV7-9 and TRBJ2-7; TRBD2 agrees at 9 bases. Germline lookup yields CDR1 SEHNR and CDR2 FQNEAQ (reference sequence). The ends lost 5 bases at V and 2 bases at J; junction bases unmatched: 7. This CDR3 is 15 amino acids long. In DNA form, the CDR3 reads TGTGCCAGCAGCCCGCGGACTAGCGCGGCCTACGAGCAGTACTTC. It is translated as CASSPRTSAAYEQYF.

The chain couples TRBV28 to TRBJ2-1; D unresolved. This CDR3 is built from 15 residues. Trimming took off 4 bases at V and 1 base at J, with 11 bases between the two ends. In germline, CDR1 is MDHEN, CDR2 SYDVKM. The CDR3 reads CASSSWSASYNEQFF. In DNA, the CDR3 is TGTGCCAGCAGTTCGTGGTCAGCGTCCTACAATGAGCAGTTCTTC.

The rearrangement links TRBV12-3 or TRBV12-4 to TRBJ2-1; a weak D match, TRBD1 (6 bases). The CDR3 spans 15 residues. V lost 2 bases and J 0 bases, leaving 8 bases between the germline ends. Here the CDR3 reads CASSLRDTSYNEQFF. CDR3 DNA: TGTGCCAGCAGTTTAAGGGACACCTCCTACAATGAGCAGTTCTTC.

The J gene is TRBJ2-3, the V gene TRBV7-9; 7 bases map to TRBD1. The V and J ends lost 3 bases and 4 bases, in that order; junction bases with no gene match: 7. CDR3 size: 15 residues. Per the germline V gene, CDR1 is SEHNR and CDR2 is FQNEAQ (reference sequence). The CDR3 loop is CASSFLKGGADTQYF. The CDR3 region has the DNA TGTGCCAGCAGCTTTCTGAAAGGGGGCGCAGATACGCAGTATTTT. The entire variable domain, with the rest obtained from reference TRBV7-9 and TRBJ2-3, is as follows: DTGVSQNPRHKITKRGQNVTFRCDPISEHNRLYWYRQTLGQGPEFLTYFQNEAQLEKSRLLSDRFSAERPKGSFSTLEIQRTEQGDSAMYLCASSFLKGGADTQYFGPGTRLTVL.

This clonotype has a handful of counts. The rearrangement uses TRBV4-1 and TRBJ2-1, with TRBD2 as a possible D gene (6 bases). CDR3 length: 14 residues. Germline V gene sequence: CDR1 MGHRA, CDR2 YSYEKL. V was clipped by 0 bases and J by 6 bases, with 9 bases between them. Here the CDR3 DNA reads TGCGCCAGCAGCCAAGAACTAGCTACCAATGAGCAGTTCTTC. This sequence encodes CASSQELATNEQFF.

The chain carries TRBV7-2 and TRBJ2-5; TRBD1 might be the D (5 bases). The V end was cut by 3 bases, the J end by 5 bases, with 16 bases between. Germline V CDR1 and CDR2: SGHTA, FQGNSA. The CDR3 spans 15 residues. The chain's CDR3 is CASSLEQGRWETQYF. DNA of the CDR3: TGTGCCAGCAGCTTGGAGCAGGGTCGGTGGGAGACCCAGTACTTC.

A few counts support this clonotype. The genes are TRBV27 and TRBJ2-3; 13 bases fit TRBD2. Unmatched junction bases numbered 9, after V lost 0 bases and J lost 6 bases. This CDR3 has 18 residues. Germline V lookup: CDR1 MNHEY, CDR2 SMNVEV (reference sequence). The CDR3 region is CASSLSPQGLAGVDTQYF. For the CDR3, the DNA is TGTGCCAGCAGTTTATCTCCCCAAGGACTAGCGGGAGTGGATACGCAGTATTTT.

The chain carries TRBV20-1 and TRBJ1-6; D not certain. CDR1 is DFQATT, CDR2 SNEGSKA, per germline (reference sequence). This CDR3 contains 14 residues. V lost 6 bases and J 3 bases, leaving 12 bases between the germline ends. CDR3 sequence (DNA): TGCAGTGCGTTTGGGAGCAACTATAATTCACCCCTCCACTTT. This encodes CSAFGSNYNSPLHF.

The gene calls are TRBV7-6 and TRBJ2-3, with 8 positions matching TRBD1. After removal of 2 bases from V and 2 bases from J, the junction contained 3 bases not matched to a gene. CDR1 is SGHVS and CDR2 is FNYEAQ in the germline V gene. This CDR3 has 15 residues. The DNA for the CDR3 is TGTGCCAGCAGCTTATGGACAGGGACCACAGATACGCAGTATTTT. Amino acids: CASSLWTGTTDTQYF.

This clonotype was seen many times. The chain joins TRBV29-1 to TRBJ2-7; D is possibly TRBD1 (7 bases). Germline CDR1 is SQVTM and CDR2 is ANQGSEA. There are 14 residues in the CDR3. V lost 4 bases and J 5 bases, leaving 18 bases between the germline ends. The CDR3 bases are TGCAGCGTTGGACTAGGGGGCCTTTCCCACGAGCAGTACTTC. Its protein product is CSVGLGGLSHEQYF.

This clonotype was detected a few times. This sequence joins TRBV11-3 and TRBJ2-3; D may be TRBD2 (7 bases). The CDR3 runs 15 residues. Germline CDR1 and CDR2: SGHNT and YENEEA. With 2 bases removed from V and 5 bases from J, the gap between germline ends came to 14 bases. This CDR3 reads CASSLKGGAGDTQYF. In DNA, the CDR3 is TGTGCCAGCAGCTTAAAGGGGGGGGCGGGAGATACGCAGTATTTT.

This clonotype was seen a handful of times. The chain carries TRBV5-1 and TRBJ2-5, with 8 bases lining up with TRBD2. V was pared by 0 bases and J by 1 base, with 5 bases of the junction left unmatched. The CDR3 has 16 residues. Germline V gives CDR1 SGHRS, CDR2 YFSETQ. Here the CDR3 reads CASSLDPAGAQETQYF. The CDR3 bases are TGCGCCAGCAGCTTGGATCCAGCGGGGGCCCAAGAGACCCAGTACTTC.

This clonotype has only a few counts. The chain is built from TRBV7-9 and TRBJ2-2; D not resolved. V lost 5 bases and J 6 bases, leaving 13 bases between the germline ends. Germline CDR1 reads SEHNR; CDR2 reads FQNEAQ (reference sequence). This CDR3 contains 14 residues. The CDR3 coding sequence is TGTGCCAGCAGCCTTGGATGGGTTGCCGGGGAGCTGTTTTTT. Residues: CASSLGWVAGELFF.

The chain couples TRBV7-2 to TRBJ1-4; TRBD1 is a possible D gene (6 bases). CDR1 is SGHTA and CDR2 is FQGNSA in the germline V gene. This CDR3 has 13 residues. V shed 1 base and J shed 8 bases, with 8 bases lying between them. The CDR3 DNA reads as TGTGCCAGCAGCTTAGAGGGGGGGGAAAAACTGTTTTTT. Translating gives CASSLEGGEKLFF. The whole variable domain, remainder taken from reference TRBV7-2 and TRBJ1-4, is GAGVSQSPSNKVTEKGKDVELRCDPISGHTALYWYRQSLGQGLEFLIYFQGNSAPDKSGLPSDRFSAERTGGSVSTLTIQRTQQEDSAVYLCASSLEGGEKLFFGSGTQLSVL.

This clonotype was detected many times. The chain recombines TRBV10-3 with TRBJ2-3; D not resolved. V was shortened by 0 bases and J by 0 bases, with 13 bases between the two germline ends. Germline V lookup: CDR1 ENHRY, CDR2 SYGVKD. The length of the CDR3 is 17 residues. CDR3 amino acids: CAISESRIGDSTDTQYF. The CDR3 bases are TGTGCCATCAGTGAGTCGAGGATTGGGGATAGCACAGATACGCAGTATTTT.

A few counts support this clonotype. This chain joins TRBV28 and TRBJ1-2; D might be TRBD1 (6 bases). V was clipped by 4 bases and J by 2 bases, with 14 bases between them. The CDR3 spans 15 residues. Germline lookup yields CDR1 MDHEN and CDR2 SYDVKM. CDR3 sequence reads: CASSSARTGNYGYTF. CDR3 DNA: TGTGCCAGCAGTTCGGCCCGAACAGGGAACTATGGCTACACCTTC.

The chain links TRBV7-9 to TRBJ2-1; TRBD2 matches at 8 bases. V dropped 3 bases and J dropped 7; count of bases not matched to a gene: 8. Germline V gene sequence: CDR1 SEHNR, CDR2 FQNEAQ (reference sequence). The CDR3 spans 15 residues. CDR3 DNA sequence: TGTGCCAGCAGCTTTCGGGGGGGGCCGGGTAATGAGCAGTTCTTC. This codes for CASSFRGGPGNEQFF.

There are a few counts of this clonotype. The chain recombines TRBV20-1 with TRBJ2-1; 7 bases agree with TRBD1. CDR1 and CDR2 (germline): DFQATT, SNEGSKA (reference sequence). The CDR3 consists of 13 residues. The trim removed 5 bases at V and 5 bases at J, leaving 6 bases unmatched. This CDR3 reads CSAPTTGNNEQFF. Written as DNA, the CDR3 is TGCAGTGCTCCGACGACAGGGAACAATGAGCAGTTCTTC.

A few counts support this clonotype. V usage is TRBV7-9 and J usage is TRBJ2-3; D is unclear. Germline V CDR1 and CDR2: SEHNR, FQNEAQ (reference sequence). Trimming took 2 bases from V and 4 from J, leaving 10 bases between them. The CDR3 spans 14 residues. The CDR3 DNA is TGTGCCAGCAGCTTATCCAGCGAGGCAGATACGCAGTATTTT. Residues: CASSLSSEADTQYF.

This clonotype has just a few counts. This chain connects TRBV6-4 to TRBJ2-6, with 11 nucleotides matching TRBD1. The CDR3 length is 16 residues. J was trimmed by 1 base and V by 8 bases; bases with no gene match: 4. CDR1 and CDR2 (germline): MRHNA, SNTAGT. CDR3 loop: CASGGQGASGANVLTF. For the CDR3, the DNA is TGTGCCAGCGGAGGACAGGGGGCATCTGGGGCCAACGTCCTGACTTTC.

This clonotype was detected many times. The chain combines TRBV7-8 with TRBJ1-2; D unclear. Trimming took 0 bases from V and 0 from J, leaving 5 bases between them. Germline V CDR1 and CDR2: SGHVS, FQNEAQ. CDR3 size: 14 residues. In nucleotides, the CDR3 is TGTGCCAGCAGCTTAGCCGGGCCTAACTATGGCTACACCTTC. This gives the protein CASSLAGPNYGYTF.

The rearrangement joins TRBV6-2 or TRBV6-3 to TRBJ1-1; D is perhaps TRBD1 (6 bases). The V and J ends lost 9 bases and 0 bases respectively, with 11 bases between them. In germline, CDR1 is MNHEY, CDR2 SVGEGT. The CDR3 loop spans 13 amino acids. For the CDR3, the DNA is TGTGCCAGTGAGGGGGGCATGAACACTGAAGCTTTCTTT. Protein: CASEGGMNTEAFF.

This clonotype was observed at least ten times. This chain links TRBV29-1 with TRBJ2-5; D is unresolved. The germline V and J ends were trimmed by 5 bases and 1 base, with 2 bases remaining between them. The CDR3 covers 10 residues. Germline CDR1 is SQVTM and CDR2 is ANQGSEA. The chain's CDR3 is CSVSQETQYF. The CDR3 DNA is TGCAGCGTTAGCCAAGAGACCCAGTACTTC. Full variable domain (outside the CDR3, taken from reference TRBV29-1 and TRBJ2-5): SAVISQKPSRDICQRGTSLTIQCQVDSQVTMMFWYRQQPGQSLTLIATANQGSEATYESGFVIDKFPISRPNLTFSTLTVSNMSPEDSSIYLCSVSQETQYFGPGTRLLVL.

J is TRBJ1-1 and V is TRBV28; weak D call: TRBD1 (6 bases). V lost 8 bases, J lost 4 bases, and 14 bases lay in between. Germline V CDR1 and CDR2: MDHEN, SYDVKM. The CDR3 consists of 13 residues. CDR3 region: CASVRGAPTEAFF. CDR3 nucleotides: TGTGCCAGCGTCCGGGGGGCGCCCACTGAAGCTTTCTTT.

Only a few counts were recorded for this clonotype. The rearrangement joins TRBV30 to TRBJ1-2; no clear D gene. This CDR3 comprises 10 residues. Germline V gene data show CDR1 as GTSNPN and CDR2 as SVGIG (reference sequence). The V gene lost 6 bases and the J gene lost 8 bases, with 10 bases spanning the gap. The CDR3 here is CACKVDGYTF. CDR3 sequence (DNA): TGTGCCTGCAAAGTGGACGGCTACACCTTC.

A note on this clonotype: Its ends do not fully match the called genes, so a read error is possible. The chain couples TRBV5-8 to TRBJ2-1; TRBD2 aligns across 12 bases. The germline V gene encodes CDR1 SGHTS and CDR2 YDEGEE. The CDR3 is 18 amino acids. This chain's CDR3 is CASSSTGLAGSSYNEEFF. The CDR3 nucleotides are TGTGCCAGCAGCTCGACCGGACTAGCGGGGAGCTCCTACAATGAGGAGTTCTTC.

The rearrangement joins TRBV12-3 or TRBV12-4 to TRBJ2-5; D perhaps matches TRBD2 (6 bases). There are 11 residues in the CDR3. V shed 7 bases and J shed 10 bases, with 13 bases lying between them. The CDR3 DNA is TGTGCCAGCAAGTCGAGGGAGGACCAGTACTTC. Amino acids: CASKSREDQYF.

The chain uses TRBV29-1 and TRBJ1-2; the D gene is possibly TRBD1 (5 bases). Trimming removed 4 bases from V and 3 bases from J, with 9 bases in between. CDR3 size: 12 residues. CDR1 is SQVTM, CDR2 ANQGSEA, per germline. The CDR3 loop reads CSVGGSYYGYTF. CDR3 nucleotides: TGCAGCGTTGGGGGCAGCTACTATGGCTACACCTTC.

This clonotype showed up just a few times. The chain carries TRBV5-1 and TRBJ2-1; D is perhaps TRBD2 (6 bases). The CDR3 runs 16 residues. V was clipped by 2 bases and J by 4 bases, with 16 bases between them. From germline, CDR1 is SGHRS and CDR2 YFSETQ. CDR3 nucleotides: TGCGCCAGCAGCTTTGGAAGTAGCGGAGAGTACAATGAGCAGTTCTTC. Amino acids: CASSFGSSGEYNEQFF.

The chain links TRBV4-1 to TRBJ2-2, with a weak D call TRBD1 (5 bases). The CDR3 length is 15 residues. Germline V gene data show CDR1 as MGHRA and CDR2 as YSYEKL. The ends were cut back, 5 bases at V and 6 bases at J, with 16 bases in the middle. CDR3 in DNA: TGCGCCAGCAGCGGGGCGAAAAAAGTGGCCGGGGAGCTGTTTTTT. It encodes CASSGAKKVAGELFF.

The gene calls are TRBV30 and TRBJ2-3, with 7 bases lining up with TRBD2. The germline V gene encodes CDR1 GTSNPN and CDR2 SVGIG (reference sequence). V gave up 3 bases and J gave up 6 bases; unmatched junction bases: 3. The CDR3 spans 12 residues. CDR3 protein: CAWRDGGDTQYF. The CDR3 region has the DNA TGTGCCTGGAGGGACGGGGGGGATACGCAGTATTTT.

In this sample, this clonotype turned up a few times. For the CDR3, the DNA is TGTGCCAGCAGTCCAGGGAATGGTGGCTACACCTTC. The encoded protein is CASSPGNGGYTF. This chain links TRBV27 with TRBJ1-2, with a possible D match to TRBD1 (5 bases). Germline lookup yields CDR1 MNHEY and CDR2 SMNVEV (reference sequence). The CDR3 length is 12 residues. V dropped 5 bases and J dropped 7 bases, with 11 bases sitting between them.